The clone carrying this TCR beta chain was found many times. Its antigen is not identified. The missing CDR3 end, 3 residues past where the read stops, is filled in from the germline J gene. This specimen comes from a study of T cell clonality in common variable immunodeficiency. Whole-study findings and limits: Authors noted CVID clonality's cause needs subpopulation repertoire sequencing.

The V gene lost 3 bases and the J gene lost 5 bases, with 8 bases spanning the gap. The CDR3 runs to 12 residues. The germline gives CDR1 MNHNS, CDR2 SASEGT. Assay: immunoSEQ multiplex PCR; the TCRdb copy retains only in-frame clones and omits some. The sample shows roughly 52,000 clones, none of them appearing just once. The receptor's source is a person between 18 and 75 years old in good health. V and J are TRBV6-1 and TRBJ2-7, with TRBD2 as a possible D gene (5 bases). The specimen was peripheral blood mononuclear cells. CDR3 sequence reads: CASSEFGDEQYF. The sequenced part of the CDR3 DNA is TGTGCCAGCAGTGAGTTCGGGGACGAG.